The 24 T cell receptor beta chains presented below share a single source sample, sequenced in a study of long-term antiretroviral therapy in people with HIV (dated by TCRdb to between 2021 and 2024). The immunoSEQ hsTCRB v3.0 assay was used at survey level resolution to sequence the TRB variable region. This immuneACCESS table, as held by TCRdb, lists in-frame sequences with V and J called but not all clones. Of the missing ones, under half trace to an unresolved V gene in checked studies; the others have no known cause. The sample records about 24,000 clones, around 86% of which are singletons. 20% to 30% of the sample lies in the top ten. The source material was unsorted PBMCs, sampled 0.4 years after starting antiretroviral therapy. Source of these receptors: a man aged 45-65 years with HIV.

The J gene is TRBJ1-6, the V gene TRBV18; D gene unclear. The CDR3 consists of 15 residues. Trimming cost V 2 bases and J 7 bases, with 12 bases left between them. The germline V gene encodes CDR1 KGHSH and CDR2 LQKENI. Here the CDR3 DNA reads TGTGCCAGCTCACCAACCCAGGCTCGGAATTCACCCCTCCACTTT. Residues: CASSPTQARNSPLHF.

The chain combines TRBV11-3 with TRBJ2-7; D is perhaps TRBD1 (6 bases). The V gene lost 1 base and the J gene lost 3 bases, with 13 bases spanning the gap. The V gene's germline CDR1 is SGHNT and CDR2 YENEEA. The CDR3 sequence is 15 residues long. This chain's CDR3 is CASSLASGQNYEQYF. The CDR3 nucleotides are TGTGCCAGCAGCTTAGCCTCGGGACAAAACTACGAGCAGTACTTC.

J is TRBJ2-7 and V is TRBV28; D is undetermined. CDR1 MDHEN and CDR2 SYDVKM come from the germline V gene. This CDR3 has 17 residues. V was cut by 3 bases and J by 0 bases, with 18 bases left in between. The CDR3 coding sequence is TGTGCCAGCAGTTTCCGCGGCGACTCTGGTTTCTCCTACGAGCAGTACTTC. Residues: CASSFRGDSGFSYEQYF.

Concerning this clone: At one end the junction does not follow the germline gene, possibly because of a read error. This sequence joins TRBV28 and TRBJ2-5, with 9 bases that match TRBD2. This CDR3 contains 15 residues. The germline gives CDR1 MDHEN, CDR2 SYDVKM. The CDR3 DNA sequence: TGTGCCAGCAGCCCTTGGACTAGCGCCCAACAGACCCAGTACTTC. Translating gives CASSPWTSAQQTQYF.

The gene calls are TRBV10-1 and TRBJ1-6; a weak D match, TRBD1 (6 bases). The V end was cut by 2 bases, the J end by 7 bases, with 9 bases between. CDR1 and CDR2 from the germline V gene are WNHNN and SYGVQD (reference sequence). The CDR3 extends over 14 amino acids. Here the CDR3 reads CASSEGQINSPLHF. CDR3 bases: TGCGCCAGCAGTGAGGGACAGATAAATTCACCCCTCCACTTT.

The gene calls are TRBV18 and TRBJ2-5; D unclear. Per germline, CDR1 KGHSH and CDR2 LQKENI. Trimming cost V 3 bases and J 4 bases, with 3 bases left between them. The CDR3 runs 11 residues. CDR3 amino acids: CASSPGETQYF. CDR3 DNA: TGTGCCAGCTCACCGGGAGAGACCCAGTACTTC.

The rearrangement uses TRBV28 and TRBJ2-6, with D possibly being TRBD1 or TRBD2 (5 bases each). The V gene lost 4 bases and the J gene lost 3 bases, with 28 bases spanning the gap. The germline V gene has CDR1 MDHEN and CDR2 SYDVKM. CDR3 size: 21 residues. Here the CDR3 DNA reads TGTGCCAGCAGTTCCCGGGGTCACAGGTTCCAAAGGGGAGATGGGGCCAACGTCCTGACTTTC. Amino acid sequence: CASSSRGHRFQRGDGANVLTF.

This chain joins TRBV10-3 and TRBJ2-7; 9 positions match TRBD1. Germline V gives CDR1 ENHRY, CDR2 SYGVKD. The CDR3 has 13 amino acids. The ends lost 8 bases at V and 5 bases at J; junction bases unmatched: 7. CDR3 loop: CAIAGTGTHEQYF. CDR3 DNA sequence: TGTGCCATCGCGGGGACAGGGACACACGAGCAGTACTTC.

The CDR3 region is CASSLNYGYTF. In nucleotides, the CDR3 is TGTGCCAGCAGCTTAAACTATGGCTACACCTTC. This sequence joins TRBV13 and TRBJ1-2; no reliable D call. The CDR3 extends over 11 amino acids. Germline V lookup: CDR1 PRHDT, CDR2 FYEKMQ (reference sequence). V gave up 2 bases and J gave up 2 bases, with 0 bases separating them.

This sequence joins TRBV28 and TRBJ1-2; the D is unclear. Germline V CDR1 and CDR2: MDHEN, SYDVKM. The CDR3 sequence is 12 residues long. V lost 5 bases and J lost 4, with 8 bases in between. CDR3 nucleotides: TGTGCCAGCAGTCCTCACACCTATGGCTACACCTTC. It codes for CASSPHTYGYTF.

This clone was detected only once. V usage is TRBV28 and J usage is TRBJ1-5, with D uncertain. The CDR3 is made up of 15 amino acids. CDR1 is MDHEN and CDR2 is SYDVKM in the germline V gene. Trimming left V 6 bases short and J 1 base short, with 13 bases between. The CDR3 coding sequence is TGTGCCAGCAGGGCCTTGTATGGAAGCAATCAGCCCCAGCATTTT. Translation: CASRALYGSNQPQHF.

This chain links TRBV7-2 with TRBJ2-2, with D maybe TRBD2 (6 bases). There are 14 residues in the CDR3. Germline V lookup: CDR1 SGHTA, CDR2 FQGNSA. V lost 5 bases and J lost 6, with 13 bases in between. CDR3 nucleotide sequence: TGTGCCAGCAGCGTAACGGGGGTCGCCGGGGAGCTGTTTTTT. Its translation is CASSVTGVAGELFF. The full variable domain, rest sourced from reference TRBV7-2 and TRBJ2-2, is GAGVSQSPSNKVTEKGKDVELRCDPISGHTALYWYRQSLGQGLEFLIYFQGNSAPDKSGLPSDRFSAERTGGSVSTLTIQRTQQEDSAVYLCASSVTGVAGELFFGEGSRLTVL.

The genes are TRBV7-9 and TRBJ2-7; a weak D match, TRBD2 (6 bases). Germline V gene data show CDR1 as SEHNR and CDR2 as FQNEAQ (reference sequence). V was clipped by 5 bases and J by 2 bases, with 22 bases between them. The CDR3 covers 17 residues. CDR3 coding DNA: TGTGCCAGCAGCCACCGGGAGAGAGTTTTGGGCACCTACGAGCAGTACTTC. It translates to CASSHRERVLGTYEQYF.

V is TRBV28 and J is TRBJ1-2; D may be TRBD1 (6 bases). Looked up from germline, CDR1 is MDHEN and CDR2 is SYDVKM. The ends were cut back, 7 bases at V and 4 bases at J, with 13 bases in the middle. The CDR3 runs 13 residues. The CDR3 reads CASTGGATYGYTF. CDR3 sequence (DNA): TGTGCCAGCACGGGGGGCGCGACCTATGGCTACACCTTC.

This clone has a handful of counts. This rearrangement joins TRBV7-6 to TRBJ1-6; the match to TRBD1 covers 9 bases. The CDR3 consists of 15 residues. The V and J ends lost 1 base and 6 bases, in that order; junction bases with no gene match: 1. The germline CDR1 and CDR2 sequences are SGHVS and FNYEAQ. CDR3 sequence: CASSLGTGANSPLHF. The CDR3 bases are TGTGCCAGCAGCTTAGGGACAGGGGCTAATTCACCCCTCCACTTT.

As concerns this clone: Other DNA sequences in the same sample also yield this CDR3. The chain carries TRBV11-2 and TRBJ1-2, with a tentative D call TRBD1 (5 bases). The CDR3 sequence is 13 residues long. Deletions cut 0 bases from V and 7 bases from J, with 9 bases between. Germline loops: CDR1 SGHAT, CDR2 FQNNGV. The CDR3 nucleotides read TGTGCCAGCAGCTTAGACAGGACACGTGGCTACACCTTC. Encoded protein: CASSLDRTRGYTF.

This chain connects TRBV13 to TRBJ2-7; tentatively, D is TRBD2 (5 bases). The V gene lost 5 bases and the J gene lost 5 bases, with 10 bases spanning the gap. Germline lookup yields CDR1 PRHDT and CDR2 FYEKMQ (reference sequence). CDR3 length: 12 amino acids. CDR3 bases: TGTGCCAGCAGCCCATGGGGAGACGAGCAGTACTTC. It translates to CASSPWGDEQYF. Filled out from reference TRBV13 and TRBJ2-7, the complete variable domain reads AAGVIQSPRHLIKEKRETATLKCYPIPRHDTVYWYQQGPGQDPQFLISFYEKMQSDKGSIPDRFSAQQFSDYHSELNMSSLELGDSALYFCASSPWGDEQYFGPGTRLTVT.

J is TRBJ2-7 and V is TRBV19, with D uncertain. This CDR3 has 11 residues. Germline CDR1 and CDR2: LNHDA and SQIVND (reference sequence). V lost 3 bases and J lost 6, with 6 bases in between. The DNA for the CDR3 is TGTGCCAGTAGTATTTCTGGCGAGCAGTACTTC. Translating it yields CASSISGEQYF.

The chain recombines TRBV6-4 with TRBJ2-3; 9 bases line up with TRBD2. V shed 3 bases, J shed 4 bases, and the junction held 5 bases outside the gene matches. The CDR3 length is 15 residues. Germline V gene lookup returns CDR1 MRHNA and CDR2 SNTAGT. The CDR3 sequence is CASSEGGGAADTQYF. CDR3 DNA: TGTGCCAGCAGTGAAGGCGGGGGGGCCGCAGATACGCAGTATTTT.

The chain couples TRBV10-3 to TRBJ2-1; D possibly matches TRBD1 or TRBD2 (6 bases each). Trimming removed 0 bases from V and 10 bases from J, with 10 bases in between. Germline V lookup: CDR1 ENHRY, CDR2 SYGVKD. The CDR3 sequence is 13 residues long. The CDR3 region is CAISESDGGEQFF. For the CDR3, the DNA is TGTGCCATCAGTGAGTCAGACGGGGGCGAGCAGTTCTTC.

The CDR3 bases are TGTGCCAGCAGCTTACAGGGACAGGGGACCGGGGAGCTGTTTTTT. Its translation is CASSLQGQGTGELFF. The rearrangement joins TRBV7-3 to TRBJ2-2, with 10 bases lining up with TRBD1. Trimming removed 2 bases from V and 5 bases from J; junction bases left unmatched: 2. Germline CDR1 is SGHTA and CDR2 is FQGTGA. There are 15 residues in the CDR3.

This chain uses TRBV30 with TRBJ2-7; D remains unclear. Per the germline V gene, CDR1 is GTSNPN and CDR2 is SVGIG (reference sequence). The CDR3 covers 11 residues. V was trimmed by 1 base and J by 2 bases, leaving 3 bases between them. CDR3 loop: CAWSETYEQYF. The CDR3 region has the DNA TGTGCCTGGAGTGAGACCTACGAGCAGTACTTC. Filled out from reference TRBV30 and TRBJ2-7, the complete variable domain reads SQTIHQWPATLVQPVGSPLSLECTVEGTSNPNLYWYRQAAGRGLQLLFYSVGIGQISSEVPQNLSASRPQDRQFILSSKKLLLSDSGFYLCAWSETYEQYFGPGTRLTVT.

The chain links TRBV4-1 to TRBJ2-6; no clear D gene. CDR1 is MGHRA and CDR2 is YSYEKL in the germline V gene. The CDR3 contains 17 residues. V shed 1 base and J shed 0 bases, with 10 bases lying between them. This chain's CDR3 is CASSQAQVSSGANVLTF. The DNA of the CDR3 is TGCGCCAGCAGCCAAGCGCAGGTGAGCTCTGGGGCCAACGTCCTGACTTTC.

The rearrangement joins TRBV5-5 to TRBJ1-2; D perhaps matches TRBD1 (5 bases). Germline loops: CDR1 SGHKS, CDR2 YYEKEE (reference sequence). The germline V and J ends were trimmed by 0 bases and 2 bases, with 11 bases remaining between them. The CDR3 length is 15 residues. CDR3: CASSLGGSANYGYTF. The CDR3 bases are TGTGCCAGCAGCTTGGGGGGGTCAGCGAACTATGGCTACACCTTC.